Sequencing of this T cell receptor (beta chain) was carried out in a study of blood T cell repertoires in COVID-19. TCRdb's copy holds only in-frame clones and misses some; the assay was immunoSEQ multiplex PCR. The table includes 250,000 to 350,000 clones, roughly 90% detected once. The CDR3 totals 15 residues. The V gene's germline CDR1 is MNHEY and CDR2 SVGAGI. Germline trimming cut 6 bases from V and 7 bases from J; bases unmatched to any gene: 6. The chain employs TRBV6-5 and TRBJ1-6; 10 bases match TRBD1. The sequence came from a young woman with COVID-19, enrolled during active disease. The sequenced material came from peripheral blood. The CDR3 sequence: CASRPMTGGNSPLHF. The CDR3 bases are TGTGCCAGCAGACCAATGACAGGGGGCAATTCACCCCTCCACTTT.